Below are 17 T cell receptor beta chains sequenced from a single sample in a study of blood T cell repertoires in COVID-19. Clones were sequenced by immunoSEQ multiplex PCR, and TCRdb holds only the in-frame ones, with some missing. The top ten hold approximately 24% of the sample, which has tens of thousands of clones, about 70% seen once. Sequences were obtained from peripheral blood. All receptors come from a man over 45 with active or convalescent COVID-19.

The DNA of the CDR3 is TGTGCCAGCAGCCAGAGGGGGGGACAGAACACCGGGGAGCTGTTTTTT. It translates to CASSQRGGQNTGELFF. V gene TRBV14 combines with J gene TRBJ2-2, with a weak D call TRBD2 (7 bases). Trimming shortened V by 3 bases and J by 1 base, and 12 bases separated the two germline ends. Germline CDR1 is SGHDN and CDR2 is FVKESK. The CDR3 totals 16 residues.

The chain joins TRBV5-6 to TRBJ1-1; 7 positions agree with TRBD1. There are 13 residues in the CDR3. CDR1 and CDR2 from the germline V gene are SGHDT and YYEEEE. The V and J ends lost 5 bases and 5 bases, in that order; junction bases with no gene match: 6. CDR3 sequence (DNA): TGTGCCAGCAGGCGACAGGGAGGAACTGAAGCTTTCTTT. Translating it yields CASRRQGGTEAFF. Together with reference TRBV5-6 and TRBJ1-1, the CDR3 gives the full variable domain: DAGVTQSPTHLIKTRGQQVTLRCSPKSGHDTVSWYQQALGQGPQFIFQYYEEEERQRGNFPDRFSGHQFPNYSSELNVNALLLGDSALYLCASRRQGGTEAFFGQGTRLTVV.

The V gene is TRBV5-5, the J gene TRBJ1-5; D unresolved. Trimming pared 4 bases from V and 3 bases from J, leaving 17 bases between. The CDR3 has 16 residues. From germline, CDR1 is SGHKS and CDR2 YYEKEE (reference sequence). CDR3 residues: CASSENGSLPNQPQHF. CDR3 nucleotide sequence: TGTGCCAGCAGCGAAAATGGCAGTCTCCCCAATCAGCCCCAGCATTTT.

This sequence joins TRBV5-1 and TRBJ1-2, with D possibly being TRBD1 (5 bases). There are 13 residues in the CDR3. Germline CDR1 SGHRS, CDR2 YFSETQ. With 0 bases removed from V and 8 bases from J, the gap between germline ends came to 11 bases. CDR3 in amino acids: CASSLAGGWGYTF. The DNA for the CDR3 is TGCGCCAGCAGCTTGGCCGGGGGATGGGGCTACACCTTC.

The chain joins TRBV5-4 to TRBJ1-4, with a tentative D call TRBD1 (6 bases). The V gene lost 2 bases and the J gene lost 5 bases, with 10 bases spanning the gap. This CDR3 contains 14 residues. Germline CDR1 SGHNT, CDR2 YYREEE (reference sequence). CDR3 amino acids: CASSLQGTNEKLFF. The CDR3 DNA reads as TGTGCCAGCAGCTTACAGGGAACGAATGAAAAACTGTTTTTT.

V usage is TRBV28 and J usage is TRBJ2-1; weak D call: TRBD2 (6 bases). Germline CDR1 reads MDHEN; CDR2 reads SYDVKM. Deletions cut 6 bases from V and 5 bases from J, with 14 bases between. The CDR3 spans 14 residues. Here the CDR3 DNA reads TGTGCCAGCAGGGGATGGGAGGACCACAATGAGCAGTTCTTC. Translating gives CASRGWEDHNEQFF.

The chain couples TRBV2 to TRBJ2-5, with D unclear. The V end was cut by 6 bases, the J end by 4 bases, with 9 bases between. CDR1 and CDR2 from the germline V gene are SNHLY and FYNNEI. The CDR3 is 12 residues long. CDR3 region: CASSALLETQYF. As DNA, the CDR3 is TGTGCCAGCAGCGCACTGTTAGAGACCCAGTACTTC.

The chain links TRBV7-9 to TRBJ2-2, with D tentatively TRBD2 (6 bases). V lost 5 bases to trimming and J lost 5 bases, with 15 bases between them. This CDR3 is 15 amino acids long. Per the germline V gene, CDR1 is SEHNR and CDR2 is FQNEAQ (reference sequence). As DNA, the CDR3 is TGTGCCAGCAGCCCCCGCGGGGCCGGGACCGGGGAGCTGTTTTTT. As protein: CASSPRGAGTGELFF. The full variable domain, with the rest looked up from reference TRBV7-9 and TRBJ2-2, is DTGVSQNPRHKITKRGQNVTFRCDPISEHNRLYWYRQTLGQGPEFLTYFQNEAQLEKSRLLSDRFSAERPKGSFSTLEIQRTEQGDSAMYLCASSPRGAGTGELFFGEGSRLTVL.

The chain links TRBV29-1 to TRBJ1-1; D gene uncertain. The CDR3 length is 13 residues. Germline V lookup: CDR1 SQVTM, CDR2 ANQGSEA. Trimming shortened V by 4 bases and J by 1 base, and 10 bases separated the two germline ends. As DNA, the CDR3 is TGCAGCGTTGTGAAGAGGGCGAACACTGAAGCTTTCTTT. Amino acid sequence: CSVVKRANTEAFF.

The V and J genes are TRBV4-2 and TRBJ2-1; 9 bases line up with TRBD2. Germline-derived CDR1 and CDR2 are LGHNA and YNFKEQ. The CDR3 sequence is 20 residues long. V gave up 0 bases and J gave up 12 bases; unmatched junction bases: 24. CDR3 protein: CASSQDSLAGSSRVSLVQFF. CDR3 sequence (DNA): TGTGCCAGCAGCCAAGACTCACTAGCGGGCTCCTCCCGTGTGTCATTGGTGCAGTTCTTC.

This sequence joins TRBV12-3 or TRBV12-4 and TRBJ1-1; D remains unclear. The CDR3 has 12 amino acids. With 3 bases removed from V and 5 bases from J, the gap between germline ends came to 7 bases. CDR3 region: CASSFFGTEAFF. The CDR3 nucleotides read TGTGCCAGCAGTTTCTTCGGGACTGAAGCTTTCTTT.

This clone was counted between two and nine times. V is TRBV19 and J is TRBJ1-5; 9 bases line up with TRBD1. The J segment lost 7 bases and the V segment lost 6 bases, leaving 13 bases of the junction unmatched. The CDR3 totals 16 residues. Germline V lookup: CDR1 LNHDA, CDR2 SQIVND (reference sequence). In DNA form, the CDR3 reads TGTGCCAGTAGAGGGCCCGGGACAGGGTCTAGACAGCCCCAGCATTTT. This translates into CASRGPGTGSRQPQHF.

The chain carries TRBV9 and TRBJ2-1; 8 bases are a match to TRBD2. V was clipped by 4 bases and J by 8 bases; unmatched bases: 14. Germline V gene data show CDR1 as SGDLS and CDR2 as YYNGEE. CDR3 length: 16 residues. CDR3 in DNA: TGTGCCAGCAGCCCCGGCCCGGTTAGCGGGGACCATGAGCAGTTCTTC. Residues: CASSPGPVSGDHEQFF. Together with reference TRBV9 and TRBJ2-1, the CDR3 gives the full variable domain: DSGVTQTPKHLITATGQRVTLRCSPRSGDLSVYWYQQSLDQGLQFLIQYYNGEERAKGNILERFSAQQFPDLHSELNLSSLELGDSALYFCASSPGPVSGDHEQFFGPGTRLTVL.

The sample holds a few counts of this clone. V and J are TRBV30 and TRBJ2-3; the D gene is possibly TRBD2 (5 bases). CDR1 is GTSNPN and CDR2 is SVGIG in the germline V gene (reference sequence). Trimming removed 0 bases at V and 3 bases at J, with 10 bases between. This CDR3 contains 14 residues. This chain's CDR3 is CAWSVLGSTDTQYF. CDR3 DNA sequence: TGTGCCTGGAGTGTACTTGGGAGTACAGATACGCAGTATTTT.

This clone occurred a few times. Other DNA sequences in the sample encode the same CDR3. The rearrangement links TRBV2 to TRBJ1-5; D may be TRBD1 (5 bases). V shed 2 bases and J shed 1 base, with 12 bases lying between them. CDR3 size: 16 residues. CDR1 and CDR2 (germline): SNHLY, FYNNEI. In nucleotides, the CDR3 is TGTGCCAGCAGTGAACAGGGAGGTCGGAGCAATCAGCCCCAGCATTTT. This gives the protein CASSEQGGRSNQPQHF.

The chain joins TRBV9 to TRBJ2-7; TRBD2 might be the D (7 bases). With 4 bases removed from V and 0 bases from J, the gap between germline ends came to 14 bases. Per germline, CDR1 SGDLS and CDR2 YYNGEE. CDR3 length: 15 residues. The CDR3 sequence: CASSPIGGHSYEQYF. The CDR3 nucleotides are TGTGCCAGCAGCCCGATCGGGGGGCACTCCTACGAGCAGTACTTC.

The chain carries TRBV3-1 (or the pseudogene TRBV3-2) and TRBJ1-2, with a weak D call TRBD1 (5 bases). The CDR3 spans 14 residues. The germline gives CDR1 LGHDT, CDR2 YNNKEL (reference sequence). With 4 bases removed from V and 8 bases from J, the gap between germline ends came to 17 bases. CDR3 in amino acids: CASSPQGGTGGYTF. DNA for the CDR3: TGTGCCAGCAGCCCCCAAGGAGGGACGGGCGGCTACACCTTC.